This TCR beta chain was found in a study of blood T cell repertoires in COVID-19. For the study at large: PBMCs, B-cell-depleted T cells, or T cells provided the cDNA or gDNA that made up the material.

The CDR3 sequence is 14 residues long. The germline gives CDR1 ENHRY, CDR2 SYGVKD. V was pared by 5 bases and J by 6 bases, with 3 bases of the junction left unmatched. Sequencing used immunoSEQ multiplex PCR; TCRdb keeps in-frame clones, though not all of them. The sample lists about 370,000 clones; roughly nine tenths were seen once. The sequence was obtained from a man aged 18 to 29 who had recovered from COVID-19. The sequenced sample was PBMCs or T cells enriched from blood (not recorded which). The chain is built from TRBV10-3 and TRBJ1-3; 11 bases match TRBD1. The CDR3 DNA reads TGTGCCATCAGTCAAGGACAGGGGGCAAACACCATATATTTT. Protein sequence: CAISQGQGANTIYF.